Presented here are 21 T cell receptor beta chains from one specimen sequenced in a study of radiation and T cells in renal cell carcinoma. Sequencing was performed with immunoSEQ multiplex PCR; in TCRdb, only in-frame clones are kept and a portion is missing. The sample yields some 81,000 clones, about 89% seen once. The sample's time point: blood 4 weeks post-SBRT, at nephrectomy. Treatment denoted: 15 Gy SBRT to primary tumor, nephrectomy 4 weeks later. The specimen comprised blood, sampled from a patient whose treatment included radiotherapy and nephrectomy. The receptors originated from a woman in her 70s with renal cell carcinoma.

The chain has TRBV30 and TRBJ1-6, with 10 bases matching TRBD1. The germline gives CDR1 GTSNPN, CDR2 SVGIG (reference sequence). There are 17 residues in the CDR3. Trimming took 3 bases from V and 0 from J; bases not matched to a gene: 5. The CDR3 loop is CAWRGQGQSSYNSPLHF. CDR3 nucleotide sequence: TGTGCCTGGAGGGGACAGGGGCAGAGCTCCTATAATTCACCCCTCCACTTT.

The chain couples TRBV6-5 to TRBJ2-3, with D possibly TRBD1 on 6 matching bases. This CDR3 is 15 amino acids long. Trimming cost V 6 bases and J 3 bases, with 16 bases left between them. The V gene's germline CDR1 is MNHEY and CDR2 SVGAGI. The DNA of the CDR3 is TGTGCCAGCAGACCCCAAGGGGGTAGAACAGATACGCAGTATTTT. Its protein product is CASRPQGGRTDTQYF.

CDR3 residues: CASSQDPSGGVADTQYF. CDR3 coding DNA: TGCGCCAGCAGCCAAGATCCTAGCGGGGGGGTAGCAGATACGCAGTATTTT. This sequence joins TRBV4-3 and TRBJ2-3; 12 bases are a match to TRBD2. The CDR3 has 17 residues. CDR1 is LGHNA, CDR2 YSLEER, per germline. With V trimmed by 0 bases and J by 4 bases, 5 bases remained unmatched.

The rearrangement uses TRBV2 and TRBJ1-5; D call uncertain. Deletions cut 3 bases from V and 7 bases from J, with 13 bases between. The CDR3 is made up of 14 amino acids. CDR1 is SNHLY and CDR2 is FYNNEI in the germline V gene. The CDR3, as DNA: TGTGCCAGCAGTGACTTCGCAGGATACCAGCCCCAGCATTTT. Amino acid sequence: CASSDFAGYQPQHF.

J is TRBJ1-6 and V is TRBV18, with D possibly matching TRBD1 (6 bases). The CDR3 loop spans 15 amino acids. Germline assignment: CDR1 KGHSH and CDR2 LQKENI. The ends were cut back, 1 base at V and 7 bases at J, with 11 bases in the middle. The CDR3 reads CASSPRSGGNSPLHF. CDR3 bases: TGTGCCAGCTCACCACGATCGGGGGGCAATTCACCCCTCCACTTT.

The J gene is TRBJ2-1, the V gene TRBV19, with 13 bases lining up with TRBD2. Per the germline V gene, CDR1 is LNHDA and CDR2 is SQIVND (reference sequence). The CDR3 has 15 residues. J lost 7 bases, V lost 5 bases, and 5 bases had no gene match. DNA of the CDR3: TGTGCCAGTAGTCCCACTAGCGGGGGGGCAAATGAGCAGTTCTTC. Protein sequence: CASSPTSGGANEQFF.

The sample holds one count of this clone. V gene TRBV5-8 combines with J gene TRBJ2-7; D is possibly TRBD1 (6 bases). Germline assignment: CDR1 SGHTS and CDR2 YDEGEE. The CDR3 loop spans 11 amino acids. Trimming took off 5 bases at V and 6 bases at J, with 9 bases between the two ends. The CDR3 DNA sequence: TGTGCCAGCAGACAGGGACCCGAGCAGTACTTC. The encoded protein is CASRQGPEQYF. Full variable domain (remainder filled in from reference TRBV5-8 and TRBJ2-7): EAGVTQSPTHLIKTRGQQATLRCSPISGHTSVYWYQQALGLGLQFLLWYDEGEERNRGNFPPRFSGRQFPNYSSELNVNALELEDSALYLCASRQGPEQYFGPGTRLTVT.

For this clone: This sample also contains other DNA sequences that code for the same CDR3. This chain joins TRBV9 and TRBJ1-2, with unresolved D. V dropped 0 bases and J dropped 2 bases, with 5 bases sitting between them. Looked up from germline, CDR1 is SGDLS and CDR2 is YYNGEE. This CDR3 contains 13 residues. CDR3 sequence reads: CASSVEGNYGYTF. The CDR3 DNA is TGTGCCAGCAGCGTAGAGGGCAACTATGGCTACACCTTC. Full variable domain (outside the CDR3, taken from reference TRBV9 and TRBJ1-2): DSGVTQTPKHLITATGQRVTLRCSPRSGDLSVYWYQQSLDQGLQFLIQYYNGEERAKGNILERFSAQQFPDLHSELNLSSLELGDSALYFCASSVEGNYGYTFGSGTRLTVV.

V gene TRBV28 combines with J gene TRBJ1-2; TRBD1 aligns across 8 bases. V was clipped by 1 base and J by 1 base; unmatched bases: 5. Germline V gene lookup returns CDR1 MDHEN and CDR2 SYDVKM. The length of the CDR3 is 16 residues. The CDR3 spells CASSLSGGAGNYGYTF. The CDR3 DNA sequence: TGTGCCAGCAGTTTATCAGGGGGCGCGGGTAACTATGGCTACACCTTC.

A few counts support this clone. J is TRBJ1-1 and V is TRBV5-4; D unclear. Trimming shortened V by 2 bases and J by 2 bases, and 10 bases separated the two germline ends. Germline lookup yields CDR1 SGHNT and CDR2 YYREEE (reference sequence). This CDR3 has 14 residues. CDR3 sequence: CASSFSRLNTEAFF. In DNA, the CDR3 is TGTGCCAGCAGCTTTTCCAGGTTAAACACTGAAGCTTTCTTT.

This sequence joins TRBV14 and TRBJ2-1; no clear D gene. Trimming shortened V by 4 bases and J by 9 bases, and 13 bases separated the two germline ends. This CDR3 region has 13 residues. From germline, CDR1 is SGHDN and CDR2 FVKESK. The CDR3: CASSLRSLGEQFF. CDR3 nucleotide sequence: TGTGCCAGCAGCCTTAGGAGTTTGGGTGAGCAGTTCTTC.

This clone appeared a single time. The rearrangement joins TRBV4-2 to TRBJ1-2, with D perhaps matching TRBD1 (5 bases). The CDR3 is made up of 13 amino acids. Trimming took 4 bases from V and 8 from J, leaving 14 bases between them. Per the germline V gene, CDR1 is LGHNA and CDR2 is YNFKEQ. This CDR3 is CASSLMGRQGYTF. The CDR3 DNA reads as TGTGCCAGCAGCCTAATGGGACGCCAAGGCTACACCTTC.

The chain is built from TRBV11-1 and TRBJ1-2, with D tentatively TRBD1 (5 bases). The CDR3 consists of 15 residues. V gave up 5 bases and J gave up 5 bases, with 18 bases separating them. In germline, CDR1 is SGHAT, CDR2 FQDESV (reference sequence). The CDR3 protein is CASSETGTASYGYTF. CDR3 in DNA: TGTGCCAGCAGCGAGACCGGGACTGCCTCTTATGGCTACACCTTC.

This clone was recorded at least ten times. The chain uses TRBV4-3 and TRBJ1-1; 8 bases fit TRBD1. The trim removed 2 bases at V and 8 bases at J, leaving 4 bases unmatched. The CDR3 covers 13 residues. The germline V gene encodes CDR1 LGHNA and CDR2 YSLEER. The CDR3 nucleotides read TGCGCCAGCAGCCAAACCCGGACAGGGGAAGCTTTCTTT. It codes for CASSQTRTGEAFF.

The rearrangement uses TRBV6-5 and TRBJ2-2; unclear D gene. The CDR3 is 15 residues long. Germline lookup yields CDR1 MNHEY and CDR2 SVGAGI. Between the trimmed V and J ends, which lost 2 bases and 0 bases, there was a span of 7 bases. Here the CDR3 DNA reads TGTGCCAGCAGTTACGGCAGCCCGAACACCGGGGAGCTGTTTTTT. Translating gives CASSYGSPNTGELFF.

This sequence joins TRBV19 and TRBJ2-3; 10 bases fit TRBD2. Germline CDR1 is LNHDA and CDR2 is SQIVND (reference sequence). Trimming at V came to 5 bases and at J to 3 bases, leaving 11 bases not matched to a gene. The CDR3 spans 17 residues. The CDR3 DNA reads as TGTGCCAGTAGTCCCCGGGGTAGCGGGGGGAGGACAGATACGCAGTATTTT. Translating gives CASSPRGSGGRTDTQYF. Combining the CDR3 with reference TRBV19 and TRBJ2-3 gives the whole variable domain DGGITQSPKYLFRKEGQNVTLSCEQNLNHDAMYWYRQDPGQGLRLIYYSQIVNDFQKGDIAEGYSVSREKKESFPLTVTSAQKNPTAFYLCASSPRGSGGRTDTQYFGPGTRLTVL.

The chain joins TRBV5-3 to TRBJ1-6; D is unclear. TRBV5-3 is designated an ORF whose function remains uncertain. V dropped 8 bases and J dropped 7 bases, with 4 bases sitting between them. The CDR3 spans 10 residues. The CDR3 loop is CASDNSPLHF. The CDR3 DNA sequence: TGTGCCAGCGACAATTCACCCCTCCACTTT.

The chain combines TRBV19 with TRBJ2-5; 13 nucleotides align to TRBD2. CDR3 length: 17 residues. The V gene end was trimmed by 4 bases and the J gene end by 5 bases; junction bases not matched to a gene: 10. Germline CDR1 reads LNHDA; CDR2 reads SQIVND (reference sequence). In DNA form, the CDR3 reads TGTGCCAGTAGTAAATCGGGACTAGCGGGGAAAAAGGAGACCCAGTACTTC. It is translated as CASSKSGLAGKKETQYF.

This rearrangement joins TRBV6-1 to TRBJ1-5; D is unclear. CDR3 length: 14 residues. The V gene's germline CDR1 is MNHNS and CDR2 SASEGT. The V end lost 1 base, the J end lost 7 bases, and 11 bases lay between the germline ends. The DNA for the CDR3 is TGTGCCAGCAGTGAAGGAGTTACCCCCCAGCCCCAGCATTTT. As protein: CASSEGVTPQPQHF.

This rearrangement joins TRBV5-5 to TRBJ1-2; 8 positions agree with TRBD1. This CDR3 has 12 residues. Trimming cost V 0 bases and J 8 bases; bases outside gene matches: 0. Germline V gene data show CDR1 as SGHKS and CDR2 as YYEKEE (reference sequence). Here the CDR3 DNA reads TGTGCCAGCAGCTTGGGGACAGGGGGCTACACCTTC. Amino acids: CASSLGTGGYTF.

The genes are TRBV5-6 and TRBJ1-2; 9 bases line up with TRBD1. From germline, CDR1 is SGHDT and CDR2 YYEEEE. CDR3 length: 14 amino acids. V gave up 2 bases and J gave up 5 bases; unmatched junction bases: 4. The CDR3 reads CASSFGDREYGYTF. The CDR3 region has the DNA TGTGCCAGCAGCTTTGGGGACAGGGAATATGGCTACACCTTC.